The present TCR beta chain was sequenced within a study of Ad26.COV2.S vaccination and SARS-CoV-2 variants. Study background: Once, or twice with 56 days between doses, Ad26.COV2.S was given intramuscularly. Study results and limitations: Among vaccine recipients, spike-specific TCR breadth exceeded that of placebo recipients. CD8+ and CD4+ T cells specific for spike reportedly responded with substantial breadth after vaccination.

The repertoire was sequenced with immunoSEQ multiplex PCR; TCRdb's copy has only in-frame clones and lacks some. The table has 350,000 to 450,000 clones, approximately 92% seen once. A few counts support this clone. The antigen remains undetermined. Treatment indicated: roughly 20 received Ad26.COV2.S at low or high dose, single or two shots; 5 received placebo; per-sample allocation not given. Samples came from day 63 after the first vaccine or placebo injection. The clonotype originates from a person aged 18-60 years who received the Ad26.COV2.S COVID-19 vaccine or a placebo. Sequences were derived from peripheral blood, sampled in a trial of Ad26.COV2.S vaccine versus placebo.

The CDR3 nucleotides are TGTGCCAGCAGCCAAGTTGATCCGGGACAGAACGAGCAGTACTTC. Amino acids: CASSQVDPGQNEQYF. The chain employs TRBV3-1 (or the pseudogene TRBV3-2) and TRBJ2-7; 7 bases fit TRBD1. CDR3 length: 15 amino acids. Germline V gene sequence: CDR1 LGHDT, CDR2 YNNKEL (reference sequence). Trimming removed 1 base from V and 5 bases from J; junction bases left unmatched: 8.